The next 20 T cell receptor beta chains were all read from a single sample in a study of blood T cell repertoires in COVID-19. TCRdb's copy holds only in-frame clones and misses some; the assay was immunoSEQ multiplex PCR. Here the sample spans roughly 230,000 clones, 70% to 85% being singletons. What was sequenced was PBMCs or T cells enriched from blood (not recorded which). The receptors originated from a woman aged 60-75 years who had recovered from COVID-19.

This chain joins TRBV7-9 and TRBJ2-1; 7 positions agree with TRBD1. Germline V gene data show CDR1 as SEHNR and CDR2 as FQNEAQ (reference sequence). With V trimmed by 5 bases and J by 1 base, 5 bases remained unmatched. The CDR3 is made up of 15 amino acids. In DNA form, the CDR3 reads TGTGCCAGCAGCCTCCGGGACAGATCCTACAATGAGCAGTTCTTC. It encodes CASSLRDRSYNEQFF.

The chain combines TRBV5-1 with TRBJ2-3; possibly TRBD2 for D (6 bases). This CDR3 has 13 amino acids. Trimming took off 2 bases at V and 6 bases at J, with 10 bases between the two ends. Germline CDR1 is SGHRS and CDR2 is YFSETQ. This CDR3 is CASSFRAGDTQYF. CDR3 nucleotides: TGCGCCAGCAGCTTCCGGGCGGGGGATACGCAGTATTTT. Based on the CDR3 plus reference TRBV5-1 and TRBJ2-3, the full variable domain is KAGVTQTPRYLIKTRGQQVTLSCSPISGHRSVSWYQQTPGQGLQFLFEYFSETQRNKGNFPGRFSGRQFSNSRSEMNVSTLELGDSALYLCASSFRAGDTQYFGPGTRLTVL.

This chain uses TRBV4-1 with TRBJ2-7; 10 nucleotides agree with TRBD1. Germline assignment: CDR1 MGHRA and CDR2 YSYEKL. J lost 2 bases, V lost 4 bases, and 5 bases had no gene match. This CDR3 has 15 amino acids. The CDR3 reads CASSRDRGRTYEQYF. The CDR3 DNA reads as TGCGCCAGCAGCCGAGACAGGGGGCGAACCTACGAGCAGTACTTC.

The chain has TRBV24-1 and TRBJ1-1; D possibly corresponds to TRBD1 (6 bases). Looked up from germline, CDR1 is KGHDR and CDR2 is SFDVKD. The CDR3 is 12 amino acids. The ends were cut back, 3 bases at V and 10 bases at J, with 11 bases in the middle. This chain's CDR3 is CATSDRDTRAFF. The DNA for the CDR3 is TGTGCCACCAGTGATCGGGACACCCGAGCTTTCTTT.

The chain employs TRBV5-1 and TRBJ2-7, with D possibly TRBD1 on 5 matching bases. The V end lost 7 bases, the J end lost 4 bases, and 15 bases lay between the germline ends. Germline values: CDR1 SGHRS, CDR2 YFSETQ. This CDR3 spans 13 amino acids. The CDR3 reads CASSFDRQYEQYF. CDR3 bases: TGCGCCAGCTCTTTTGACAGACAGTACGAGCAGTACTTC.

The CDR3 nucleotides read TGTGCCAGCAGATCCCGGGTCTCTGGAAACACCATATATTTT. Translated: CASRSRVSGNTIYF. This chain connects TRBV5-6 to TRBJ1-3; D remains ambiguous. In germline, CDR1 is SGHDT, CDR2 YYEEEE. The CDR3 length is 14 residues. Trimming pared 5 bases from V and 0 bases from J, leaving 9 bases between.

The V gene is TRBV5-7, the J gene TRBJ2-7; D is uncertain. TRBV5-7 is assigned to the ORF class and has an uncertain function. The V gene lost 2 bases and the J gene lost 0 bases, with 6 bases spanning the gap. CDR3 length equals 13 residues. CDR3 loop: CASSLRVSYEQYF. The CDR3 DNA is TGTGCCAGCAGCTTACGGGTCTCCTACGAGCAGTACTTC.

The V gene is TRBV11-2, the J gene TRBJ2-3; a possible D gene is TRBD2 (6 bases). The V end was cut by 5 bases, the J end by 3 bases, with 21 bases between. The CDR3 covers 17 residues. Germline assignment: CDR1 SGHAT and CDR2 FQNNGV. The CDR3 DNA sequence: TGTGCCAGCAGCGACGATGTTAGGCGGGACGGGACAGATACGCAGTATTTT. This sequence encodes CASSDDVRRDGTDTQYF.

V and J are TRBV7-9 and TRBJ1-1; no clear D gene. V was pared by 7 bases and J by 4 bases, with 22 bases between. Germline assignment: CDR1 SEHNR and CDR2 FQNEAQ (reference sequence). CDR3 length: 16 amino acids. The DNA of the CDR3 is TGTGCCAGCACTTCGGTGTTAACTCCACCCGGCACTGAAGCTTTCTTT. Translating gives CASTSVLTPPGTEAFF.

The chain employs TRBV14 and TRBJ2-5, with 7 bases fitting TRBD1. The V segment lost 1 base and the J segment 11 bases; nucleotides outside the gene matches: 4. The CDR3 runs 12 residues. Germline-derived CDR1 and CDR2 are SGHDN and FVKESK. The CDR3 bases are TGTGCCAGCAGCCAAGGGGGACAGCTACAGTACTTC. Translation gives CASSQGGQLQYF.

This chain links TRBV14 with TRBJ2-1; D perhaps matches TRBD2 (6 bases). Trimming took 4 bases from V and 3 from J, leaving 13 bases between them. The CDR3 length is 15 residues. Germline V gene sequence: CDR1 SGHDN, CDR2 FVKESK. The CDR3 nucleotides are TGTGCCAGCAGCCCGGCGGGGATGTACTACAATGAGCAGTTCTTC. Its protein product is CASSPAGMYYNEQFF.

CDR3: CASSQETRDTEAFF. For the CDR3, the DNA is TGCGCCAGCAGCCAAGAAACCAGGGACACTGAAGCTTTCTTT. The chain combines TRBV4-1 with TRBJ1-1; D may be TRBD1 (5 bases). This CDR3 has 14 residues. CDR1 and CDR2 (germline): MGHRA, YSYEKL. V lost 0 bases to trimming and J lost 3 bases, with 8 bases between them.

CDR3 loop: CASSPLQSRADTQYF. DNA of the CDR3: TGTGCCAGCTCACCTCTTCAGTCACGGGCAGATACGCAGTATTTT. The chain uses TRBV18 and TRBJ2-3; D is uncertain. Trimming pared 3 bases from V and 4 bases from J, leaving 14 bases between. CDR3 length: 15 amino acids. CDR1 is KGHSH and CDR2 is LQKENI in the germline V gene.

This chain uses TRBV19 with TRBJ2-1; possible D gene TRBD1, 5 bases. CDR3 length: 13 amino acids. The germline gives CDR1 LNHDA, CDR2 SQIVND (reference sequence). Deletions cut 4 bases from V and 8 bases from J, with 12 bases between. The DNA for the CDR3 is TGTGCCAGTAGTAGAGACAGTATTGATGAGCAGTTCTTC. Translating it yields CASSRDSIDEQFF.

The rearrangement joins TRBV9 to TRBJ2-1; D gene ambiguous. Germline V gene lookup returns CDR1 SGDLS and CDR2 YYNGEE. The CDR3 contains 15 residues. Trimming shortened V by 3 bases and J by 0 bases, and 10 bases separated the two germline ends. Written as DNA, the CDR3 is TGTGCCAGCAGCGCACAGCTGATCTCCTACAATGAGCAGTTCTTC. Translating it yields CASSAQLISYNEQFF.

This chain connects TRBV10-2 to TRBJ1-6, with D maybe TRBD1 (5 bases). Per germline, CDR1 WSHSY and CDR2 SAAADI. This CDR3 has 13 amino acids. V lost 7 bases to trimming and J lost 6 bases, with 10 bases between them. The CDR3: CASMVTANSPLHF. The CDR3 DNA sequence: TGCGCCAGCATGGTGACAGCTAATTCACCCCTCCACTTT.

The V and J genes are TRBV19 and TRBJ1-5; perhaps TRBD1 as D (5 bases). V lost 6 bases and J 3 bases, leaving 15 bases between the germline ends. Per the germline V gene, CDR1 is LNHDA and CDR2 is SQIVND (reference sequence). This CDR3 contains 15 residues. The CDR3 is CASSTTGGNNQPQHF. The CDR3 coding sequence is TGTGCCAGTAGCACCACAGGTGGTAACAATCAGCCCCAGCATTTT.

CDR3 region: CSVLTKTGGWDTGELFF. In DNA, the CDR3 is TGCAGCGTTCTAACCAAAACAGGGGGCTGGGACACCGGGGAGCTGTTTTTT. The V call is TRBV29-1, the J call TRBJ2-2; 9 bases line up with TRBD1. The CDR3 totals 17 residues. Germline CDR1 is SQVTM and CDR2 is ANQGSEA. Unmatched junction bases numbered 13, after V lost 5 bases and J lost 3 bases.

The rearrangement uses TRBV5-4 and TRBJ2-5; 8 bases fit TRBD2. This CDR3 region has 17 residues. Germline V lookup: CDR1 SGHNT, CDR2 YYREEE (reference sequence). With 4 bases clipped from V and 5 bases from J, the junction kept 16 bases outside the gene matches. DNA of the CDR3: TGTGCCAGCAGCCCCGGTGAGGGCGGGGGGATAGGGGAGACCCAGTACTTC. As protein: CASSPGEGGGIGETQYF.

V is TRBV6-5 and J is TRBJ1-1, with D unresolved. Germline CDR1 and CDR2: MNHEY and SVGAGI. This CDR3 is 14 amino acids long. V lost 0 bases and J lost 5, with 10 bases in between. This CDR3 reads CASSYSPGGTEAFF. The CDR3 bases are TGTGCCAGCAGTTACTCCCCGGGAGGGACTGAAGCTTTCTTT.